This T cell receptor beta chain was captured by sequencing in a study of cytomegalovirus exposure and HLA in healthy donors. Study conclusions and caveats: In an earlier analysis, productive rearrangement rates for most beta V segments clustered near 87% or 30%.

The PCR made use of 60 Vbeta and 13 Jbeta primers. The protocol was immunoSEQ multiplex PCR, while the TCRdb copy is restricted to in-frame clones and leaves out a portion. In the table there are some 170,000 clones, about 86% of which are singletons. Points on this clone: Its cognate antigen is unknown.

CDR3 size: 15 residues. Trimming cost V 1 base and J 4 bases, with 14 bases left between them. Germline CDR1 SGHRS, CDR2 YFSETQ. The gene calls are TRBV5-1 and TRBJ1-2; D not certain. The receptor's source is a woman in her 30s in good health and CMV-seronegative. The sample consisted of PBMCs. The CDR3 loop reads CASSLSVAGTYGYTF. The CDR3 DNA reads as TGCGCCAGCAGCTTGTCCGTCGCAGGAACCTATGGCTACACCTTC.